The present T cell receptor beta chain was sequenced within a study of blood T cell repertoires in COVID-19. Study-level information: There were acute and convalescent COVID-19 samples, and they came from the United States, Italy and Spain.

In the authors' workflow: By means of reference gene primer amplification, nucleated cell counts were estimated. Here immunoSEQ multiplex PCR was the method, and the copy in TCRdb shows in-frame clones only, minus some. V and J calls and clone size follow that table, whereas D and trimming were derived from the DNA. The top ten hold 4% to 5% of the sample, which has around 110,000 clones, approximately 89% seen once. The V end was cut by 4 bases, the J end by 0 bases, with 13 bases between. Germline V gene lookup returns CDR1 MNHNY and CDR2 SVGAGI (reference sequence). The CDR3 contains 15 residues. The chain joins TRBV6-6 to TRBJ2-7; unclear D gene. The specimen sequenced was peripheral blood. This clonotype was sampled from a man aged 40-49 years with acute or convalescent COVID-19. CDR3 in amino acids: CASSSPTVSSYEQYF. CDR3 DNA: TGTGCCAGCAGTTCCCCTACAGTCAGCTCCTACGAGCAGTACTTC.